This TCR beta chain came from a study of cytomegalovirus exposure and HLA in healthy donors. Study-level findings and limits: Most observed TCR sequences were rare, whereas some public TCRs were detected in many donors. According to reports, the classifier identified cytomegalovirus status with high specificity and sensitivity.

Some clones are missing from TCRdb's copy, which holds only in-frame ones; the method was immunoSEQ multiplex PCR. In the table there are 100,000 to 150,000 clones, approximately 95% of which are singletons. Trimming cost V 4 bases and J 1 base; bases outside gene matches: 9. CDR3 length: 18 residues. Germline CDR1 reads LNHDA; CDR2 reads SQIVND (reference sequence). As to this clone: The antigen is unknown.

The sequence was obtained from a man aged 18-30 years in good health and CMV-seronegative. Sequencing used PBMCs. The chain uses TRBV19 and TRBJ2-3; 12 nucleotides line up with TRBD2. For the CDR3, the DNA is TGTGCCAGTAGTAAGCTAGCGGGAGGGCTCCGGGGCACAGATACGCAGTATTTT. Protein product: CASSKLAGGLRGTDTQYF. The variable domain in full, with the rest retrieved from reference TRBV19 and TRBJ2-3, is DGGITQSPKYLFRKEGQNVTLSCEQNLNHDAMYWYRQDPGQGLRLIYYSQIVNDFQKGDIAEGYSVSREKKESFPLTVTSAQKNPTAFYLCASSKLAGGLRGTDTQYFGPGTRLTVL.